The 29 T cell receptor beta chains reported below all come from one sample, sequenced in a study of OX40 agonist ivuxolimab in advanced cancers. Profiling relied on immunoSEQ multiplex PCR, and the TCRdb table lists in-frame clones only, not all of them. The sample carries tens of thousands of clones, 65% to 90% recorded once. Source: CD4+ or CD8+ T cells sorted from blood, taken in a trial of the OX40 agonist ivuxolimab. Receptors originate from an adult with an advanced solid tumor such as melanoma, head and neck, liver or kidney cancer.

This clone was found a few times. The gene calls are TRBV7-6 and TRBJ2-7, with no clear D. The germline CDR1 and CDR2 sequences are SGHVS and FNYEAQ. Between the trimmed V and J ends, which lost 5 bases and 0 bases, there was a span of 8 bases. The CDR3 runs 13 residues. CDR3 in amino acids: CASSPGRSYEQYV. Written as DNA, the CDR3 is TGTGCCAGCAGCCCAGGCCGCTCCTACGAGCAGTACGTC.

This chain links TRBV14 with TRBJ2-3; D gene unclear. V was shortened by 1 base and J by 4 bases, with 9 bases between the two germline ends. CDR1 is SGHDN and CDR2 is FVKESK in the germline V gene. The CDR3 spans 14 residues. The CDR3 protein is CASSQGLLADTQYF. In DNA form, the CDR3 reads TGTGCCAGCAGCCAAGGGCTCCTTGCAGATACGCAGTATTTT.

This clone has more than one count but fewer than ten. The chain is built from TRBV27 and TRBJ2-7, with D hard to call. The CDR3 covers 13 residues. Germline CDR1 is MNHEY and CDR2 is SMNVEV (reference sequence). Trimming pared 4 bases from V and 4 bases from J, leaving 11 bases between. The CDR3 DNA reads as TGTGCCAGCAGTTCCGGACCCCGTTACGAGCAGTACGTC. As protein: CASSSGPRYEQYV.

V usage is TRBV6-5 and J usage is TRBJ1-3; D remains unclear. Trimming pared 6 bases from V and 9 bases from J, leaving 21 bases between. The germline V gene has CDR1 MNHEY and CDR2 SVGAGI. The CDR3 has 15 amino acids. The CDR3 nucleotides are TGTGCCAGCAGCGGCCTGGCCAGCGCCGGCGGCACCATATATTTT. It specifies CASSGLASAGGTIYF.

The chain is built from TRBV11-2 and TRBJ2-1; D is undetermined. The CDR3 is made up of 12 amino acids. Trimming pared 3 bases from V and 7 bases from J, leaving 7 bases between. Germline V lookup: CDR1 SGHAT, CDR2 FQNNGV. This CDR3 is CASSFSSNEQFF. DNA for the CDR3: TGTGCCAGCAGCTTTTCGAGTAATGAGCAGTTCTTC.

DNA for the CDR3: TGTGCCAGCAGCTTAACGGACAGTTTCATGAACACTGAAGCTTTCTTT. Translating gives CASSLTDSFMNTEAFF. This chain connects TRBV7-6 to TRBJ1-1; the D gene is possibly TRBD1 (6 bases). The germline V and J ends were trimmed by 2 bases and 0 bases, with 13 bases remaining between them. Germline V CDR1 and CDR2: SGHVS, FNYEAQ. The CDR3 is 16 amino acids.

This rearrangement joins TRBV11-3 to TRBJ2-3; 9 bases align to TRBD2. Trimming took 4 bases from V and 5 from J; bases not matched to a gene: 7. This CDR3 comprises 15 residues. The germline gives CDR1 SGHNT, CDR2 YENEEA. CDR3 in DNA: TGTGCCAGCAGCTCCTTAACTAGCGGGTTAGATACGCAGTATTTT. Translated, it gives CASSSLTSGLDTQYF. Drawing the rest from reference TRBV11-3 and TRBJ2-3, the complete variable domain is EAGVVQSPRYKIIEKKQPVAFWCNPISGHNTLYWYLQNLGQGPELLIRYENEEAVDDSQLPKDRFSAERLKGVDSTLKIQPAELGDSAVYLCASSSLTSGLDTQYFGPGTRLTVL.

V gene TRBV4-3 combines with J gene TRBJ1-1; weak D call: TRBD1 (5 bases). Germline assignment: CDR1 LGHNA and CDR2 YSLEER. Deletions cut 4 bases from V and 10 bases from J, with 22 bases between. The CDR3 has 15 amino acids. CDR3 sequence (DNA): TGCGCCAGCAGCCCCATCTCTCCTCCAGGGCCCGGAGCTTTCTTT. It encodes CASSPISPPGPGAFF.

V usage is TRBV28 and J usage is TRBJ2-5, with 9 positions matching TRBD2. With the DNA end fitting TRBJ2-7 better, the J assignment may be wrong. Per the germline V gene, CDR1 is MDHEN and CDR2 is SYDVKM. The CDR3 has 17 residues. CDR3 DNA: TGTGCCAGCAGTCCGGGACTAGCCCCCGTCGTCTCCTACGAGCAGTACTTC. Encoded protein: CASSPGLAPVVSYEQYF.

The chain uses TRBV6-1 and TRBJ1-1; no firm D call. The germline V and J ends were trimmed by 5 bases and 7 bases, with 11 bases remaining between them. CDR3 length equals 12 residues. CDR1 MNHNS and CDR2 SASEGT come from the germline V gene. This CDR3 reads CASSFVPDEAFF. The CDR3 bases are TGTGCCAGCAGTTTTGTTCCAGATGAAGCTTTCTTT.

By share, this clone counts as medium-sized. The rearrangement uses TRBV2 and TRBJ1-1; maybe TRBD1 (5 bases). Germline V gene lookup returns CDR1 SNHLY and CDR2 FYNNEI. The V gene lost 6 bases and the J gene lost 4 bases, with 27 bases spanning the gap. This CDR3 is built from 18 residues. The CDR3 here is CASRVEQGLGRTSTEAFF. CDR3 bases: TGTGCCAGCAGGGTTGAGCAGGGTCTGGGGAGGACCAGCACTGAAGCTTTCTTT.

Judged by abundance, this clone is medium-sized (0.01 to 0.1%). Other nucleotide sequences in the sample specify the same CDR3. V usage is TRBV5-1 and J usage is TRBJ1-1; D uncertain. The V gene's germline CDR1 is SGHRS and CDR2 YFSETQ. The CDR3 is 13 amino acids. The V and J ends lost 0 bases and 2 bases respectively, with 5 bases between them. Here the CDR3 reads CASSLGGNTEAFF. CDR3 bases: TGCGCCAGCAGCTTGGGAGGAAACACTGAAGCTTTCTTT.

The chain couples TRBV28 to TRBJ2-1, with 11 bases aligning to TRBD2. In germline, CDR1 is MDHEN, CDR2 SYDVKM. V dropped 2 bases and J dropped 7; count of bases not matched to a gene: 4. The CDR3 extends over 15 amino acids. CDR3 DNA sequence: TGTGCCAGCAGTTTAATGGGGACTAGCGGTAATGAGCAGTTCTTC. Translated: CASSLMGTSGNEQFF.

The gene calls are TRBV7-6 and TRBJ1-5, with D unclear. There are 13 residues in the CDR3. Germline CDR1 is SGHVS and CDR2 is FNYEAQ. The V gene lost 4 bases and the J gene lost 4 bases, with 8 bases spanning the gap. The CDR3 region is CASSSGWNQPQHF. The CDR3 DNA is TGTGCCAGCAGCTCCGGATGGAATCAGCCCCAGCATTTT.

CDR3 in DNA: TGTGCCTGGAACTCCGGGGGAAACTATGGCTACACCTTC. Translating it yields CAWNSGGNYGYTF. The chain is built from TRBV30 and TRBJ1-2; D is perhaps TRBD1 (5 bases). From germline, CDR1 is GTSNPN and CDR2 SVGIG (reference sequence). V dropped 4 bases and J dropped 2 bases, with 11 bases sitting between them. CDR3 length equals 13 residues.

V usage is TRBV5-4 and J usage is TRBJ1-5; D gene uncertain. The CDR3 has 15 residues. The germline CDR1 and CDR2 sequences are SGHNT and YYREEE (reference sequence). Trimming removed 4 bases from V and 0 bases from J, with 11 bases in between. Here the CDR3 reads CASSQEGYSNQPQHF. CDR3 sequence (DNA): TGTGCCAGCAGCCAAGAAGGTTATAGCAATCAGCCCCAGCATTTT.

The V and J genes are TRBV6-5 and TRBJ2-2; no reliable D call. This CDR3 has 14 amino acids. V was cut by 7 bases and J by 4 bases, with 13 bases left in between. From germline, CDR1 is MNHEY and CDR2 SVGAGI. CDR3 DNA: TGTGCCAGCAACGACCAAAGACCCACCGGGGAGCTGTTTTTT. It is translated as CASNDQRPTGELFF.

V is TRBV6-5 and J is TRBJ2-2; TRBD1 agrees at 7 bases. Germline assignment: CDR1 MNHEY and CDR2 SVGAGI. This CDR3 contains 15 residues. The ends lost 5 bases at V and 0 bases at J; junction bases unmatched: 3. The CDR3 nucleotides read TGTGCCAGCAGTGGGACAGATCCGAACACCGGGGAGCTGTTTTTT. Its translation: CASSGTDPNTGELFF.

Here the CDR3 DNA reads TGTGCCAGCAGCTTAGCTTCGGGATACACTGAAGCTTTCTTT. It encodes CASSLASGYTEAFF. V and J are TRBV7-2 and TRBJ1-1; D is uncertain. The V gene lost 0 bases and the J gene lost 3 bases, with 8 bases spanning the gap. The CDR3 consists of 14 residues. The germline CDR1 and CDR2 sequences are SGHTA and FQGNSA. The whole variable domain, filled in from reference TRBV7-2 and TRBJ1-1, reads GAGVSQSPSNKVTEKGKDVELRCDPISGHTALYWYRQSLGQGLEFLIYFQGNSAPDKSGLPSDRFSAERTGGSVSTLTIQRTQQEDSAVYLCASSLASGYTEAFFGQGTRLTVV.

The chain employs TRBV19 and TRBJ1-4, with 8 bases lining up with TRBD1. This CDR3 contains 14 residues. Germline values: CDR1 LNHDA, CDR2 SQIVND (reference sequence). V was pared by 4 bases and J by 4 bases, with 2 bases of the junction left unmatched. CDR3 bases: TGTGCCAGTAGTAGCACAGGGGGTAATGAAAAACTGTTTTTT. Translated, it gives CASSSTGGNEKLFF.

The V and J genes are TRBV28 and TRBJ2-5; 7 bases are shared with TRBD2. Trimming at V came to 5 bases and at J to 4 bases, leaving 10 bases not matched to a gene. CDR1 is MDHEN and CDR2 is SYDVKM in the germline V gene. CDR3 length: 15 residues. This CDR3 reads CASSVGAGLRETQYF. DNA of the CDR3: TGTGCCAGCAGTGTGGGAGCGGGACTTAGAGAGACCCAGTACTTC.

The chain has TRBV4-1 and TRBJ2-1, with 10 nucleotides matching TRBD2. This CDR3 comprises 15 residues. Germline loops: CDR1 MGHRA, CDR2 YSYEKL. V shed 5 bases, J shed 7 bases, and the junction held 8 bases outside the gene matches. The CDR3 reads CASSLPGLARNEQFF. The CDR3 nucleotides are TGCGCCAGCAGCTTGCCGGGACTAGCGAGGAATGAGCAGTTCTTC.

This clone has only a few counts. The rearrangement uses TRBV6-5 and TRBJ1-1; TRBD1 is a possible D gene (5 bases). The CDR3 loop spans 13 amino acids. Germline V gene sequence: CDR1 MNHEY, CDR2 SVGAGI. V gave up 2 bases and J gave up 3 bases, with 7 bases separating them. The CDR3 loop is CASSYGGDTEAFF. In DNA form, the CDR3 reads TGTGCCAGCAGTTACGGGGGGGACACTGAAGCTTTCTTT.

The rearrangement links TRBV7-6 to TRBJ2-1; 14 nucleotides line up with TRBD2. CDR1 and CDR2 (germline): SGHVS, FNYEAQ. The CDR3 is 19 amino acids. J lost 6 bases, V lost 5 bases, and 15 bases had no gene match. CDR3 in amino acids: CASSPRTSGRPRGGNEQFF. The CDR3 DNA follows: TGTGCCAGCAGCCCCAGGACTAGCGGGAGGCCCCGTGGGGGCAATGAGCAGTTCTTC.

This chain joins TRBV5-4 and TRBJ1-1; the D is unclear. Germline CDR1 reads SGHNT; CDR2 reads YYREEE (reference sequence). The ends were cut back, 0 bases at V and 10 bases at J, with 13 bases in the middle. The CDR3 sequence is 13 residues long. This CDR3 reads CASSLGDLEGAFF. The CDR3 region has the DNA TGTGCCAGCAGCTTGGGTGACTTAGAGGGAGCTTTCTTT. Full variable domain (remainder filled in from reference TRBV5-4 and TRBJ1-1): ETGVTQSPTHLIKTRGQQVTLRCSSQSGHNTVSWYQQALGQGPQFIFQYYREEENGRGNFPPRFSGLQFPNYSSELNVNALELDDSALYLCASSLGDLEGAFFGQGTRLTVV.

This clone was detected only a few times. The V call is TRBV19, the J call TRBJ1-5, with D unresolved. The CDR3 sequence is 14 residues long. Germline V gene data show CDR1 as LNHDA and CDR2 as SQIVND (reference sequence). V dropped 7 bases and J dropped 3 bases, with 13 bases sitting between them. As DNA, the CDR3 is TGTGCCAGTAAAGAAGGACTGCTCAATCAGCCCCAGCATTTT. The encoded protein is CASKEGLLNQPQHF. Using reference TRBV19 and TRBJ1-5 for the parts outside the CDR3, the full variable domain is DGGITQSPKYLFRKEGQNVTLSCEQNLNHDAMYWYRQDPGQGLRLIYYSQIVNDFQKGDIAEGYSVSREKKESFPLTVTSAQKNPTAFYLCASKEGLLNQPQHFGDGTRLSIL.

This clone is a singleton in its sample. The chain is built from TRBV10-1 and TRBJ1-1; weak D call: TRBD1 (5 bases). Trimming removed 4 bases at V and 1 base at J, with 13 bases between. Germline V CDR1 and CDR2: WNHNN, SYGVQD (reference sequence). The CDR3 runs to 15 residues. CDR3 in DNA: TGCGCCAGCAGTGCTTTACAGGAAGGGAACACTGAAGCTTTCTTT. Protein: CASSALQEGNTEAFF.

The V gene is TRBV25-1, the J gene TRBJ1-4; weak D call: TRBD1 (5 bases). Per the germline V gene, CDR1 is MGHDK and CDR2 is SYGVNS. This CDR3 is built from 13 residues. The V gene lost 2 bases and the J gene lost 13 bases, with 14 bases spanning the gap. This CDR3 reads CASSEGNPGGLFF. DNA of the CDR3: TGTGCCAGCAGTGAAGGAAATCCGGGGGGACTGTTTTTT.

The chain employs TRBV10-3 and TRBJ1-1; perhaps TRBD1 as D (5 bases). The CDR3 consists of 13 residues. Trimming pared 7 bases from V and 2 bases from J, leaving 11 bases between. In germline, CDR1 is ENHRY, CDR2 SYGVKD. CDR3 amino acids: CAITGDLNTEAFF. DNA for the CDR3: TGTGCCATCACGGGGGACTTAAACACTGAAGCTTTCTTT.